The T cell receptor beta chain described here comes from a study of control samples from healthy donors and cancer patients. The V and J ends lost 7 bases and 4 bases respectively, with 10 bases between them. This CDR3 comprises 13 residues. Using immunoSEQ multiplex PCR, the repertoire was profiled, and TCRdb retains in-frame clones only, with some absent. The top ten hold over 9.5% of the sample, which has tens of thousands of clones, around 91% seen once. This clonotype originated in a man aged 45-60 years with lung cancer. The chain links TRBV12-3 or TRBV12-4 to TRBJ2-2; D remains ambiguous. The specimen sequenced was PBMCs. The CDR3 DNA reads TGTGCCAGCAATTCCGTCAGCACCGGGGAGCTGTTTTTT. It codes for CASNSVSTGELFF.